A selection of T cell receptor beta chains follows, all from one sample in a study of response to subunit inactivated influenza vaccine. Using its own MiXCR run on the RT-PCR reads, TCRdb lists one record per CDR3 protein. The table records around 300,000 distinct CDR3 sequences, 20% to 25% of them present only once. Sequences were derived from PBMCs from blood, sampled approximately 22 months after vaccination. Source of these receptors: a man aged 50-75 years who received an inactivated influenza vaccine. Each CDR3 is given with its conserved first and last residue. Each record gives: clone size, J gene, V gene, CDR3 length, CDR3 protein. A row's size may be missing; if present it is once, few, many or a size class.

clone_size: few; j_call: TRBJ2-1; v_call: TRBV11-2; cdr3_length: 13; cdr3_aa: CASSLIYGSEQFF
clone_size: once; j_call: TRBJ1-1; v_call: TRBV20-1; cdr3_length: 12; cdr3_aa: CSASDRGSEAFF
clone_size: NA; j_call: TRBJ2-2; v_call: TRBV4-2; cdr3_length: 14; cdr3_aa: CASSQRRNTGELFF
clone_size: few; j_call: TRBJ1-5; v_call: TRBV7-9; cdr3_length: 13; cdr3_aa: CASSPVGPQPQHF
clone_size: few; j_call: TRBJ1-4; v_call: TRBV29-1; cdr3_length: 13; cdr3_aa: CSVRFGADEKLFF
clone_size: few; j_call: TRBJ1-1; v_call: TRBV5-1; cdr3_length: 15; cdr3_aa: CASSLDPGGNTEAFF
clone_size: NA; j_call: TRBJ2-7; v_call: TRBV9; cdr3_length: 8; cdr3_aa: CASKEQYF
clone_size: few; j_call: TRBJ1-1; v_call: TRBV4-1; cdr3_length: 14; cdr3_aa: CASSHTGGNTEAFF
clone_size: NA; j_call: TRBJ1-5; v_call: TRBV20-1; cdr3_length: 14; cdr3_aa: CSATEQGLNQPQHF
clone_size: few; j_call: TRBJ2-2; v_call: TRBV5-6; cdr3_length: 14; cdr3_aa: CASSLVGSTGELFF
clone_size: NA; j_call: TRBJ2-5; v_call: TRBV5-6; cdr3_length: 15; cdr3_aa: CASSRDWTGRETQYF
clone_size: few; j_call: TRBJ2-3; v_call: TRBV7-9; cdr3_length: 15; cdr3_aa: CASSPGTASTDTQYF
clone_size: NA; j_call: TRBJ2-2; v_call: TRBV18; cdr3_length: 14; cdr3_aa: CASSSGLDPGELFF
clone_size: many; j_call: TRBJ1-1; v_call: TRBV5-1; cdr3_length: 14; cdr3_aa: CASSLESYNTEAFF
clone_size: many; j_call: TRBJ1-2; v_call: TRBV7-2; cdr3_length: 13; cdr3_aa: CASSASISYGYTF
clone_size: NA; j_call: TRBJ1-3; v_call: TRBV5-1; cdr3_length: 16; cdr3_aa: CASSLAGRSYGNTIYF
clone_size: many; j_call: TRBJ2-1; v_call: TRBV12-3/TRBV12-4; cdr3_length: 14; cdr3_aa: CASSLPSIYNEQFF
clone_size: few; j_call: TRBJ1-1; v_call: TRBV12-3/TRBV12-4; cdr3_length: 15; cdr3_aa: CASSFSQVGWGKAFF
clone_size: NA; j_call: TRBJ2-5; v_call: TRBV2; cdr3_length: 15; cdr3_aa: CASRKFGQGGETQYF
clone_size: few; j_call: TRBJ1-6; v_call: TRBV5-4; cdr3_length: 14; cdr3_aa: CASSLWDTNSPLHF
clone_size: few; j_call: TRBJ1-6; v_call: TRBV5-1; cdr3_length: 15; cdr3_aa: CASSPDRGDNSPLHF
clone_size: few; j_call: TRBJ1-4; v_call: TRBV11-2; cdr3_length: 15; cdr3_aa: CASSLLQGGVEKLFF
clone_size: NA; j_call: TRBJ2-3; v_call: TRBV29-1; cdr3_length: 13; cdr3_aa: CSGGGTGTDTQYF
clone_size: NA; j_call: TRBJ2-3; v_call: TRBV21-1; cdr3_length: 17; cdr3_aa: CASSAVHRVGSTDTQYF
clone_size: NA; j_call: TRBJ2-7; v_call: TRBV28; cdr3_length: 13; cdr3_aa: CASSLTDVMEQYF
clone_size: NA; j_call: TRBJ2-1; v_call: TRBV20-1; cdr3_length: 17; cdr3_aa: CSARGLLAGGMRNEQFF
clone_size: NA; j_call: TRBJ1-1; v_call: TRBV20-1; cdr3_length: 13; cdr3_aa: CSARVGTRTYAFF
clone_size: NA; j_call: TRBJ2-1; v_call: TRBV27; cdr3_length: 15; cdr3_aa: CASSLLGSSYNEQFF
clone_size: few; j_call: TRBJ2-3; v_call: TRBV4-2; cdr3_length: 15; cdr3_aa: CASSPGRPSTDTQYF